These 5 T cell receptor beta chains were sequenced from one sample in a study of cytomegalovirus exposure and HLA in healthy donors. The PCR employed 60 Vbeta primers together with 13 Jbeta primers. The table came from immunoSEQ multiplex PCR; TCRdb's copy has only in-frame clones and leaves some out. The table records under 150,000 clones, around nine tenths of them present only once. The sequencing sample was made of PBMCs. These receptors were taken from a woman under 40 in good health and CMV-seronegative.

The V call is TRBV4-1, the J call TRBJ2-2, with a tentative D call TRBD1 (5 bases). The germline V gene has CDR1 MGHRA and CDR2 YSYEKL. This CDR3 is built from 13 residues. V gave up 1 base and J gave up 7 bases, with 7 bases separating them. The chain's CDR3 is CASSQVRGGELFF. CDR3 nucleotides: TGCGCCAGCAGCCAAGTTAGGGGCGGGGAGCTGTTTTTT.

The chain links TRBV7-2 to TRBJ2-5, with a tentative D call TRBD1 (6 bases). Germline V gene lookup returns CDR1 SGHTA and CDR2 FQGNSA. V lost 5 bases and J lost 1, with 14 bases in between. The CDR3 is made up of 15 amino acids. DNA of the CDR3: TGTGCCAGCAGCCACCTGGGACATATCCAAGAGACCCAGTACTTC. Residues: CASSHLGHIQETQYF.

The chain couples TRBV11-2 to TRBJ1-1; tentatively, D is TRBD1 (5 bases). The V gene's germline CDR1 is SGHAT and CDR2 FQNNGV. CDR3 size: 15 residues. Deletions cut 5 bases from V and 2 bases from J, with 15 bases between. The CDR3: CASSTYQGGNTEAFF. Written as DNA, the CDR3 is TGTGCCAGCAGCACTTATCAGGGTGGAAACACTGAAGCTTTCTTT.

The DNA for the CDR3 is TGTGCCAGCAGCTTAGCGACAGGACAGGATGGCTACACCTTC. This codes for CASSLATGQDGYTF. The chain links TRBV7-9 to TRBJ1-2; 7 bases map to TRBD1. This CDR3 spans 14 amino acids. Germline CDR1 and CDR2: SEHNR and FQNEAQ (reference sequence). V lost 0 bases and J lost 6; bases outside the gene matches: 4.

The V call is TRBV13, the J call TRBJ2-7; D is possibly TRBD2 (6 bases). CDR1 is PRHDT and CDR2 is FYEKMQ in the germline V gene (reference sequence). CDR3 length equals 15 residues. V was pared by 2 bases and J by 5 bases, with 16 bases between. The CDR3 region is CASSLRAGGINEQYF. In DNA form, the CDR3 reads TGTGCCAGCAGCTTAAGGGCAGGAGGGATTAACGAGCAGTACTTC.